These 3 T cell receptor beta chains originate from one sample sequenced in a study of cytomegalovirus exposure and HLA in healthy donors. It was with 60 Vbeta and 13 Jbeta primers that the PCR ran. Method: immunoSEQ multiplex PCR; TCRdb's copy keeps in-frame clones and lacks some. The data show a few hundred thousand clones, around 81% seen once. Sequenced: PBMCs. All receptors come from a woman in her forties or fifties in good health and CMV-seropositive.

The rearrangement joins TRBV30 to TRBJ2-1; TRBD1 is a possible D gene (5 bases). From germline, CDR1 is GTSNPN and CDR2 SVGIG (reference sequence). This CDR3 is built from 12 residues. The V gene lost 7 bases and the J gene lost 7 bases, with 14 bases spanning the gap. For the CDR3, the DNA is TGTGCCTACTCCGTCAGGGCGAATGAGCAGTTCTTC. It encodes CAYSVRANEQFF.

Only one count was recorded for this clone. This chain connects TRBV5-1 to TRBJ1-6; 12 nucleotides align to TRBD1. This CDR3 spans 15 amino acids. CDR1 SGHRS and CDR2 YFSETQ come from the germline V gene. After removal of 1 base from V and 8 bases from J, the junction contained 1 base not matched to a gene. The CDR3 loop reads CASSLRDRGHSPLHF. In nucleotides, the CDR3 is TGCGCCAGCAGCTTGAGGGACAGGGGGCATTCACCCCTCCACTTT. The full variable domain, in which reference TRBV5-1 and TRBJ1-6 provide the parts outside the CDR3, is KAGVTQTPRYLIKTRGQQVTLSCSPISGHRSVSWYQQTPGQGLQFLFEYFSETQRNKGNFPGRFSGRQFSNSRSEMNVSTLELGDSALYLCASSLRDRGHSPLHFGNGTRLTVT.

This sequence joins TRBV7-2 and TRBJ2-7, with TRBD2 matching over 11 bases. Germline V gives CDR1 SGHTA, CDR2 FQGNSA. The ends lost 3 bases at V and 2 bases at J; junction bases unmatched: 6. The CDR3 extends over 16 amino acids. CDR3 sequence: CASSFQSLAGAYEQYF. The CDR3 coding sequence is TGTGCCAGCAGCTTCCAGTCACTAGCGGGGGCCTACGAGCAGTACTTC.